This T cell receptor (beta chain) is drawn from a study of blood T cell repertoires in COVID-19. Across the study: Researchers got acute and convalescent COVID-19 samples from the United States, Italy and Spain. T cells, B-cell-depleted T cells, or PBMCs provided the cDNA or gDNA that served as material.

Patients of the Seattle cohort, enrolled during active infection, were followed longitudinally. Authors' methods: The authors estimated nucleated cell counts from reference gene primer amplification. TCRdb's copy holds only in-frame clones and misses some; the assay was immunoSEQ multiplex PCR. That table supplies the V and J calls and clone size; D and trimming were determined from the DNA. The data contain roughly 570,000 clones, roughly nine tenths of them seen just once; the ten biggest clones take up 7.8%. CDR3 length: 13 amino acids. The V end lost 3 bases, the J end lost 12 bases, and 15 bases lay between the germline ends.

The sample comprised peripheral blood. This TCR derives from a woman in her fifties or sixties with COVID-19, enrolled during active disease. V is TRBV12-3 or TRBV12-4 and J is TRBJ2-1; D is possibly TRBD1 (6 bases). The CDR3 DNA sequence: TGTGCCAGCAGTTTTAACAGGGTTCACGGGCAGTTCTTC. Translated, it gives CASSFNRVHGQFF.